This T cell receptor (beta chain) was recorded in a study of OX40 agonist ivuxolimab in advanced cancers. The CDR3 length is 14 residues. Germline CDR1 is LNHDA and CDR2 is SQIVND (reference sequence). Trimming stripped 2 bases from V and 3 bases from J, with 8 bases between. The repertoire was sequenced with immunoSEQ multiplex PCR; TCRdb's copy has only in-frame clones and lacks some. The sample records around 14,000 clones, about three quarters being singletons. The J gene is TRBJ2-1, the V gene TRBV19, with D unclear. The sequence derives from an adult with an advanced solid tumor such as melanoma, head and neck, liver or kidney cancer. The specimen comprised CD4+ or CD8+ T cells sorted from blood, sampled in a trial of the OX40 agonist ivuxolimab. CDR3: CASSITSSYNEQFF. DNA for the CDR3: TGTGCCAGTAGTATAACCAGCAGCTACAATGAGCAGTTCTTC.